This T cell receptor (beta chain) comes out of a study of T cell responses to AZD1222 COVID-19 vaccine. Study conclusions and caveats: The study reported that nearly half of spike-specific TCRs target unmutated variant regions. Compared with day 0, the breadth and depth of the Spike-specific TCR repertoire rose significantly after two doses of AZD1222. Donors, mostly white British, included more females; clonal diversity was possibly underestimated. Repertoires in all cases were sampled only once the peak T cell response had passed.

Per germline, CDR1 ENHRY and CDR2 SYGVKD. CDR3 length equals 13 residues. Trimming took off 10 bases at V and 2 bases at J, with 14 bases between the two ends. As concerns this clone: Antigen: not known.

Some clones are missing from TCRdb's copy, which holds only in-frame ones; the method was immunoSEQ multiplex PCR. The data show around 70,000 clones, with 80% to 85% seen just once and about an eighth held by the top ten. V usage is TRBV10-3 and J usage is TRBJ1-1; D remains ambiguous. Sequencing used peripheral blood, obtained on day 0 of AZD1222 vaccination. This receptor was identified in an adult in good health. DNA for the CDR3: TGTGCCACAAGGGAAGACCTAAACACTGAAGCTTTCTTT. Translation: CATREDLNTEAFF.